The 3 T cell receptor beta chains below all came from one sample that was sequenced in a study of T cell repertoires and HLA-DP antigens. The antigens of these receptors remain unknown. The data were produced by immunoSEQ multiplex PCR, yet TCRdb's version contains in-frame clones alone and is incomplete. The sample yields some 120,000 clones, around 92% seen once. The sequencing sample was made of CD4+ T cells from PBMCs. The receptors stem from a woman aged 18-35 years in good health and CMV-seronegative.

V is TRBV7-9 and J is TRBJ1-2; TRBD1 aligns across 8 bases. There are 15 residues in the CDR3. Looked up from germline, CDR1 is SEHNR and CDR2 is FQNEAQ (reference sequence). V shed 5 bases, J shed 4 bases, and the junction held 9 bases outside the gene matches. CDR3 nucleotides: TGTGCCAGCAGCCCGCGGGGACAGGAGTTCTATGGCTACACCTTC. Protein sequence: CASSPRGQEFYGYTF.

The CDR3 protein is CASSFSGVREKLFF. CDR3 coding DNA: TGCGCCAGCAGCTTTTCAGGGGTCAGGGAAAAACTGTTTTTT. The V and J genes are TRBV5-1 and TRBJ1-4; a possible D gene is TRBD1 (6 bases). Trimming pared 2 bases from V and 8 bases from J, leaving 13 bases between. This CDR3 region has 14 residues. In germline, CDR1 is SGHRS, CDR2 YFSETQ. The variable domain in full, completed from reference TRBV5-1 and TRBJ1-4, reads KAGVTQTPRYLIKTRGQQVTLSCSPISGHRSVSWYQQTPGQGLQFLFEYFSETQRNKGNFPGRFSGRQFSNSRSEMNVSTLELGDSALYLCASSFSGVREKLFFGSGTQLSVL.

This rearrangement joins TRBV7-3 to TRBJ1-2; possible D gene TRBD1, 6 bases. The germline gives CDR1 SGHTA, CDR2 FQGTGA. There are 13 residues in the CDR3. V lost 5 bases to trimming and J lost 8 bases, with 15 bases between them. CDR3 nucleotides: TGTGCCAGCAGCCAATCACAGGGATACGGCTACACCTTC. This sequence encodes CASSQSQGYGYTF.